The 27 T cell receptor beta chains below come from one sample, sequenced in a study of beta chain features in type 1 diabetes. All of the isolated RNA was reverse transcribed, so expressed TCRB transcripts were sequenced. Clones were read by immunoSEQ multiplex PCR, and TCRdb kept only the in-frame ones, dropping some. The data contain roughly 450,000 clones, roughly an eighth of them singletons. The specimen was naive CD4+ T cells from blood. The source of these receptors is a young woman in good health.

This clone has only a few counts. CDR3 loop: CASSLFRGTEAFF. DNA of the CDR3: TGTGCCAGCAGTTTATTTAGGGGCACTGAAGCTTTCTTT. The V and J genes are TRBV27 and TRBJ1-1; possibly TRBD1 for D (5 bases). Germline V gene lookup returns CDR1 MNHEY and CDR2 SMNVEV (reference sequence). The ends were cut back, 1 base at V and 4 bases at J, with 7 bases in the middle. This CDR3 spans 13 amino acids.

The chain links TRBV5-1 to TRBJ2-1, with a weak D call TRBD1 (5 bases). V shed 4 bases and J shed 0 bases, with 11 bases lying between them. CDR1 is SGHRS and CDR2 is YFSETQ in the germline V gene. This CDR3 region has 15 residues. CDR3 DNA sequence: TGCGCCAGCAGCGTAGCCAGGGCCTCCTACAATGAGCAGTTCTTC. Protein product: CASSVARASYNEQFF.

The rearrangement links TRBV9 to TRBJ2-1, with TRBD2 matching over 12 bases. Losses at the gene ends were 3 bases for V and 11 bases for J; bases not matched to a gene: 9. There are 15 residues in the CDR3. Germline CDR1 is SGDLS and CDR2 is YYNGEE. The CDR3 sequence: CASSETSGSLMKQFF. As DNA, the CDR3 is TGTGCCAGCAGCGAGACTAGCGGGAGCCTAATGAAGCAGTTCTTC. Together with reference TRBV9 and TRBJ2-1, the CDR3 gives the full variable domain: DSGVTQTPKHLITATGQRVTLRCSPRSGDLSVYWYQQSLDQGLQFLIQYYNGEERAKGNILERFSAQQFPDLHSELNLSSLELGDSALYFCASSETSGSLMKQFFGPGTRLTVL.

This clone occurred a few times. The chain uses TRBV23-1 and TRBJ2-7; no definite D call. TRBV23-1 is classed as an ORF, of uncertain function. The CDR3 contains 14 residues. The V and J ends lost 4 bases and 9 bases respectively, with 19 bases between them. This chain's CDR3 is CASSPPQRFLGQYV. The CDR3 DNA reads as TGCGCCAGCAGTCCCCCGCAGCGTTTCTTGGGGCAGTACGTC.

This rearrangement joins TRBV4-1 to TRBJ1-2; D gene ambiguous. The germline V and J ends were trimmed by 1 base and 4 bases, with 13 bases remaining between them. This CDR3 has 15 residues. CDR1 and CDR2 from the germline V gene are MGHRA and YSYEKL. CDR3 bases: TGCGCCAGCAGCCAAGTGGTGGCACTTCGCTATGGCTACACCTTC. Protein product: CASSQVVALRYGYTF.

Comments on this clone: Other nucleotide sequences in the sample specify the same CDR3. This chain connects TRBV7-9 to TRBJ2-3; no definite D call. V was shortened by 2 bases and J by 0 bases, with 6 bases between the two germline ends. This CDR3 has 14 residues. CDR1 and CDR2 (germline): SEHNR, FQNEAQ (reference sequence). As DNA, the CDR3 is TGTGCCAGCAGCTTATTATCTAGCACAGATACGCAGTATTTT. Translating gives CASSLLSSTDTQYF.

V usage is TRBV29-1 and J usage is TRBJ2-5, with 14 bases identical to TRBD2. Germline CDR1 reads SQVTM; CDR2 reads ANQGSEA. V was clipped by 6 bases and J by 1 base; unmatched bases: 4. CDR3 length: 15 amino acids. CDR3 DNA: TGCAGCGTGTGGACTAGCGGGAGGACCCAAGAGACCCAGTACTTC. It yields the protein CSVWTSGRTQETQYF.

This chain links TRBV18 with TRBJ1-6; D not certain. CDR1 and CDR2 from the germline V gene are KGHSH and LQKENI. Deletions cut 2 bases from V and 9 bases from J, with 8 bases between. The CDR3 length is 13 residues. The DNA of the CDR3 is TGTGCCAGCTCACCATCCGGGCGTTCACCCCTCCACTTT. Translating gives CASSPSGRSPLHF.

The V gene is TRBV15, the J gene TRBJ1-5; 8 nucleotides align to TRBD1. CDR3 length: 21 amino acids. V lost 5 bases to trimming and J lost 0 bases; unmatched junction nucleotides: 21. The germline CDR1 and CDR2 sequences are LNHNV and YYDKDF (reference sequence). The DNA for the CDR3 is TGTGCCACCAGCCGACCAACGAAGGTGACAGGGGCTACCAATAGCAATCAGCCCCAGCATTTT. Amino acid sequence: CATSRPTKVTGATNSNQPQHF.

The chain carries TRBV7-8 and TRBJ2-7; D might be TRBD2 (6 bases). Germline loops: CDR1 SGHVS, CDR2 FQNEAQ. The CDR3 covers 13 residues. The V end was cut by 2 bases, the J end by 3 bases, with 8 bases between. CDR3 nucleotides: TGTGCCAGCAGCTTAAGGGAGGACTACGAGCAGTACGTC. Its translation: CASSLREDYEQYV.

This clone has a handful of counts. This chain connects TRBV21-1 to TRBJ2-1. TRBV21-1 is termed a pseudogene. The CDR3 has 19 amino acids. CDR3 region: CASSKMRGRSREGHNEQFF. The DNA for the CDR3 is TGTGCCAGCAGCAAAATGAGGGGGCGTTCGAGGGAGGGTCACAATGAGCAGTTCTTC.

This clone was counted at least ten times. V and J are TRBV23-1 and TRBJ2-4; no definite D call. TRBV23-1 is annotated as an ORF whose role is uncertain. The CDR3 spans 15 residues. V lost 3 bases and J lost 0, with 9 bases in between. CDR3 in amino acids: CASSQTTEAKNIQYF. DNA for the CDR3: TGCGCCAGCAGTCAGACCACGGAAGCCAAAAACATTCAGTACTTC.

The V gene is TRBV4-3, the J gene TRBJ1-6; D not certain. CDR1 LGHNA and CDR2 YSLEER come from the germline V gene. The length of the CDR3 is 16 residues. Trimming cost V 4 bases and J 13 bases, with 23 bases left between them. The CDR3 DNA reads TGCGCCAGCAGCCCCCGTCGGGCCGATGGCGGGGTGCCCCTCCACTTT. It translates to CASSPRRADGGVPLHF.

This clone has only a few counts. The chain links TRBV2 to TRBJ1-6; D is unclear. The CDR3 has 13 amino acids. The germline V gene encodes CDR1 SNHLY and CDR2 FYNNEI. V dropped 3 bases and J dropped 7 bases, with 7 bases sitting between them. The CDR3 region is CASSEGNNSPLHF. CDR3 nucleotide sequence: TGTGCCAGCAGTGAGGGTAACAATTCACCCCTCCACTTT.

Only a few counts were recorded for this clone. The chain employs TRBV7-9 and TRBJ1-2, with D maybe TRBD1 (6 bases). The CDR3 consists of 12 residues. V was clipped by 0 bases and J by 12 bases, with 11 bases between them. CDR1 is SEHNR and CDR2 is FQNEAQ in the germline V gene (reference sequence). CDR3 protein: CASSLAEGTNTF. The CDR3 nucleotides are TGTGCCAGCAGCTTAGCCGAAGGGACAAACACCTTC.

The chain uses TRBV7-9 and TRBJ1-1; no definite D call. This CDR3 spans 11 amino acids. With 2 bases removed from V and 10 bases from J, the gap between germline ends came to 8 bases. Germline CDR1 reads SEHNR; CDR2 reads FQNEAQ (reference sequence). The CDR3 DNA sequence: TGTGCCAGCAGCTTAAAGGGCCCAGCTTTCTTT. Encoded protein: CASSLKGPAFF. Full variable domain (missing parts from reference TRBV7-9 and TRBJ1-1): DTGVSQNPRHKITKRGQNVTFRCDPISEHNRLYWYRQTLGQGPEFLTYFQNEAQLEKSRLLSDRFSAERPKGSFSTLEIQRTEQGDSAMYLCASSLKGPAFFGQGTRLTVV.

The chain is built from TRBV7-2 and TRBJ2-3; possible D gene TRBD1, 7 bases. This CDR3 is built from 14 residues. V was shortened by 5 bases and J by 4 bases, with 13 bases between the two germline ends. The V gene's germline CDR1 is SGHTA and CDR2 FQGNSA. CDR3 protein: CASSQGGGPDTQYF. In DNA, the CDR3 is TGTGCCAGCAGCCAAGGAGGGGGCCCAGATACGCAGTATTTT.

This clone was recorded a few times. The chain is built from TRBV15 and TRBJ2-7, with D perhaps matching TRBD1 (5 bases). Germline CDR1 LNHNV, CDR2 YYDKDF (reference sequence). The CDR3 has 13 residues. V gave up 0 bases and J gave up 6 bases, with 9 bases separating them. This chain's CDR3 is CATSRDSGLEQYV. Written as DNA, the CDR3 is TGTGCCACCAGCAGAGATTCAGGGCTCGAGCAGTACGTC.

This clone came up a few times. The same CDR3 can be traced to other DNA sequences in this sample. The chain joins TRBV7-2 to TRBJ2-7; TRBD2 matches 12 bases. This CDR3 has 15 residues. Losses at the gene ends were 1 base for V and 2 bases for J; bases not matched to a gene: 0. CDR1 SGHTA and CDR2 FQGNSA come from the germline V gene. DNA for the CDR3: TGTGCCAGCAGCTTAGGGACTAGCGGGACCTACGAGCAGTACTTC. Protein product: CASSLGTSGTYEQYF.

This clone was found a few times. This chain links TRBV7-8 with TRBJ2-4; no clear D gene. The germline V gene encodes CDR1 SGHVS and CDR2 FQNEAQ. The CDR3 is 16 amino acids. V was trimmed by 6 bases and J by 0 bases, leaving 15 bases between them. DNA of the CDR3: TGTGCCAGCAGTCATGAAACTCGGGTAGCCAAAAACATTCAGTACTTC. This translates into CASSHETRVAKNIQYF.

V usage is TRBV28 and J usage is TRBJ1-2; no reliable D call. Trimming took off 1 base at V and 7 bases at J, with 10 bases between the two ends. CDR1 and CDR2 (germline): MDHEN, SYDVKM. The CDR3 contains 13 residues. DNA for the CDR3: TGTGCCAGCAGTTTATTCAGGAGTTCTGGCTACACCTTC. It translates to CASSLFRSSGYTF.

This clone has a handful of counts. The chain recombines TRBV28 with TRBJ2-1; 7 bases are a match to TRBD2. Germline lookup yields CDR1 MDHEN and CDR2 SYDVKM. There are 14 residues in the CDR3. The V gene end was trimmed by 7 bases and the J gene end by 3 bases; junction bases not matched to a gene: 6. DNA for the CDR3: TGTGCCAGCATGAGGGCGGGGGTCTACAATGAGCAGTTCTTC. Amino acids: CASMRAGVYNEQFF.

This clone appeared a few times. The rearrangement uses TRBV27 and TRBJ2-5, with TRBD1 matching over 7 bases. The CDR3 spans 11 residues. Trimming removed 10 bases from V and 9 bases from J; junction bases left unmatched: 8. The V gene's germline CDR1 is MNHEY and CDR2 SMNVEV (reference sequence). DNA of the CDR3: TGTGCCACCAAGGGGGCCCAGGCCCAGTACTTC. Its protein is CATKGAQAQYF.

The chain carries TRBV7-2 and TRBJ2-5, with D unclear. V was clipped by 3 bases and J by 2 bases, with 13 bases between them. CDR3 length: 15 residues. Germline V gene data show CDR1 as SGHTA and CDR2 as FQGNSA. The CDR3 sequence: CASSFALTEQETQYF. The CDR3, as DNA: TGTGCCAGCAGCTTCGCTTTAACGGAACAAGAGACCCAGTACTTC. The complete variable domain, with remaining parts taken from reference TRBV7-2 and TRBJ2-5, reads GAGVSQSPSNKVTEKGKDVELRCDPISGHTALYWYRQSLGQGLEFLIYFQGNSAPDKSGLPSDRFSAERTGGSVSTLTIQRTQQEDSAVYLCASSFALTEQETQYFGPGTRLLVL.

The chain links TRBV5-4 to TRBJ2-3; weak D call: TRBD2 (5 bases). Trimming took 0 bases from V and 3 from J, leaving 8 bases between them. Per the germline V gene, CDR1 is SGHNT and CDR2 is YYREEE (reference sequence). The CDR3 is made up of 14 amino acids. This chain's CDR3 is CASSLAGRTDTQYF. Written as DNA, the CDR3 is TGTGCCAGCAGCTTGGCTGGGAGAACAGATACGCAGTATTTT.

There are a few counts of this clone. The V call is TRBV9, the J call TRBJ2-3; D is unresolved. Per germline, CDR1 SGDLS and CDR2 YYNGEE. The CDR3 totals 13 residues. V dropped 0 bases and J dropped 4 bases, with 6 bases sitting between them. CDR3 residues: CASSVGVADTQYF. In nucleotides, the CDR3 is TGTGCCAGCAGCGTAGGAGTGGCAGATACGCAGTATTTT.

The V and J genes are TRBV5-1 and TRBJ2-1, with a weak D call TRBD1 (6 bases). The CDR3 extends over 16 amino acids. V was trimmed by 4 bases and J by 7 bases, leaving 21 bases between them. Germline CDR1 is SGHRS and CDR2 is YFSETQ. The CDR3 protein is CASSPPNRVAPNEQFF. The CDR3 nucleotides read TGCGCCAGCAGCCCACCAAACAGGGTGGCCCCGAATGAGCAGTTCTTC.